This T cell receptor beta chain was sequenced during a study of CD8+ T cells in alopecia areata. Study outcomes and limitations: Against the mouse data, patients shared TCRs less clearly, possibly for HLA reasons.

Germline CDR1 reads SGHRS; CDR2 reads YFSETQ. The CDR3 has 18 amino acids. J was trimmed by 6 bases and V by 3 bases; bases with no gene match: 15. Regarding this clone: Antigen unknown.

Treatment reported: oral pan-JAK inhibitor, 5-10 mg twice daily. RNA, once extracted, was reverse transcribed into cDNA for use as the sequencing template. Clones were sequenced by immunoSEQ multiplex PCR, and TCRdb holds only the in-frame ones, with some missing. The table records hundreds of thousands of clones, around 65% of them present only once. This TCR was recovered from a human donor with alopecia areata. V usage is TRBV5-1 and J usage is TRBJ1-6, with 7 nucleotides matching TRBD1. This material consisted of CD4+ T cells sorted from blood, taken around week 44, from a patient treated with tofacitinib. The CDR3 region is CASSSAVSRGQSNSPLHF. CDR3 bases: TGCGCCAGCAGCTCCGCTGTATCCCGGGGACAGAGTAATTCACCCCTCCACTTT.